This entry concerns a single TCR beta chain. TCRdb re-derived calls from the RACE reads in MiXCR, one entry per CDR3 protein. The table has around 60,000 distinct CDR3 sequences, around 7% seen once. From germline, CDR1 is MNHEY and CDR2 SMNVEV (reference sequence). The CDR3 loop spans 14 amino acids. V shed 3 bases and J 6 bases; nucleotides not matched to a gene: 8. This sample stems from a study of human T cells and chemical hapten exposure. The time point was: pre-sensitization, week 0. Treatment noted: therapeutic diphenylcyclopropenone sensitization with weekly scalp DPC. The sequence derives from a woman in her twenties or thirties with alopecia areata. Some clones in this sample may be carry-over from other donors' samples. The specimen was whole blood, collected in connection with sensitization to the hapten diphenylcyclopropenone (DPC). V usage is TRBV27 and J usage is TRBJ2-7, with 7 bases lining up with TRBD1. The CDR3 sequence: CASSFGTVASEQYF. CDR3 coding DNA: TGTGCCAGCAGTTTTGGGACAGTAGCTTCCGAGCAGTACTTC.